The 30 T cell receptor beta chains listed next were all sequenced from one sample in a study of sequential checkpoint blockade in melanoma. Generated by immunoSEQ multiplex PCR, the TCRdb table keeps only in-frame clones and is missing some. The table lists under 500 clones, over 15% of them singletons. Treatment denoted: randomized to nivolumab then ipilimumab (arm A) or the reverse (arm B). Sequenced material: tumor tissue (inferred from file names), taken from a patient given nivolumab and ipilimumab in sequence. Receptors originate from a human donor with melanoma.

By proportion, this clone is large. This chain uses TRBV6-8 with TRBJ1-2, with a weak D call TRBD1 (6 bases). Germline V gene data show CDR1 as MNHGY and CDR2 as SAAAGT. There are 13 residues in the CDR3. Trimming took 6 bases from V and 6 from J, leaving 14 bases between them. CDR3 bases: TGTGCCAGCAGCTCAGGACAGTACGATGGCTACACCTTC. It codes for CASSSGQYDGYTF.

This clone has a single count. The chain carries TRBV19 and TRBJ2-3; D remains ambiguous. Looked up from germline, CDR1 is LNHDA and CDR2 is SQIVND (reference sequence). V gave up 4 bases and J gave up 0 bases, with 11 bases separating them. The CDR3 covers 15 residues. As DNA, the CDR3 is TGTGCCAGTAGTAAGGACCGATCTAGCACAGATACGCAGTATTTT. Residues: CASSKDRSSTDTQYF.

This clone rates as medium-sized (0.01 to 0.1%). This chain joins TRBV11-3 and TRBJ2-3; 8 bases match TRBD2. Trimming cost V 1 base and J 5 bases; bases outside gene matches: 2. The CDR3 has 14 residues. Germline-derived CDR1 and CDR2 are SGHNT and YENEEA. In DNA, the CDR3 is TGTGCCAGCAGCTTAGTAGCGGGGAAAGATACGCAGTATTTT. Translation: CASSLVAGKDTQYF.

The V call is TRBV9, the J call TRBJ2-3; no firm D call. The V gene lost 5 bases and the J gene lost 3 bases, with 7 bases spanning the gap. Germline CDR1 is SGDLS and CDR2 is YYNGEE. The CDR3 length is 12 residues. This chain's CDR3 is CASSTTTDTQYF. As DNA, the CDR3 is TGTGCCAGCAGTACGACTACAGATACGCAGTATTTT.

The chain employs TRBV6-8 and TRBJ2-5; D ambiguous. V gave up 7 bases and J gave up 5 bases, with 11 bases separating them. Germline assignment: CDR1 MNHGY and CDR2 SAAAGT. This CDR3 contains 12 residues. This CDR3 reads CASTLTTETQYF. The CDR3 DNA sequence: TGTGCCAGCACCCTGACAACGGAGACCCAGTACTTC.

This clone appeared a few times. The chain links TRBV9 to TRBJ2-7; TRBD2 matches 7 bases. The CDR3 runs 15 residues. The J segment lost 2 bases and the V segment lost 0 bases, leaving 5 bases of the junction unmatched. CDR1 is SGDLS, CDR2 YYNGEE, per germline. This CDR3 reads CASSVASSGAYEQYF. The DNA for the CDR3 is TGTGCCAGCAGCGTAGCGTCTAGCGGTGCCTACGAGCAGTACTTC. The full variable domain, completed using reference TRBV9 and TRBJ2-7, is DSGVTQTPKHLITATGQRVTLRCSPRSGDLSVYWYQQSLDQGLQFLIQYYNGEERAKGNILERFSAQQFPDLHSELNLSSLELGDSALYFCASSVASSGAYEQYFGPGTRLTVT.

The chain couples TRBV9 to TRBJ2-3, with D perhaps being TRBD1 or TRBD2 (5 bases each). V lost 7 bases, J lost 0 bases, and 15 bases lay in between. CDR1 and CDR2 from the germline V gene are SGDLS and YYNGEE. The CDR3 is 15 residues long. CDR3 protein: CASSYRDVSTDTQYF. The CDR3 DNA sequence: TGTGCCAGCTCATACCGGGACGTAAGCACAGATACGCAGTATTTT.

This clone was found a few times. The rearrangement links TRBV19 to TRBJ2-5; TRBD2 agrees at 8 bases. CDR3 length: 14 residues. Trimming removed 4 bases from V and 4 bases from J; junction bases left unmatched: 5. The germline V gene has CDR1 LNHDA and CDR2 SQIVND (reference sequence). This CDR3 is CASSTRGLGETQYF. CDR3 DNA: TGTGCCAGTAGTACCAGGGGACTAGGAGAGACCCAGTACTTC. Looking up the rest from reference TRBV19 and TRBJ2-5 gives the full variable domain: DGGITQSPKYLFRKEGQNVTLSCEQNLNHDAMYWYRQDPGQGLRLIYYSQIVNDFQKGDIAEGYSVSREKKESFPLTVTSAQKNPTAFYLCASSTRGLGETQYFGPGTRLLVL.

This rearrangement joins TRBV19 to TRBJ2-1; no clear D. V lost 4 bases to trimming and J lost 2 bases, with 9 bases between them. Germline assignment: CDR1 LNHDA and CDR2 SQIVND (reference sequence). The CDR3 loop spans 14 amino acids. This CDR3 is CASSTPSTYNEQFF. CDR3 in DNA: TGTGCCAGTAGTACCCCGTCCACCTACAATGAGCAGTTCTTC.

The rearrangement uses TRBV19 and TRBJ1-4; D is perhaps TRBD1 (5 bases). The CDR3 totals 14 residues. V was shortened by 9 bases and J by 5 bases, with 16 bases between the two germline ends. The germline V gene encodes CDR1 LNHDA and CDR2 SQIVND (reference sequence). CDR3 nucleotide sequence: TGTGCCAGGACGGGACCTGTCCTAAATGAAAAACTGTTTTTT. It yields the protein CARTGPVLNEKLFF.

The rearrangement links TRBV19 to TRBJ2-7; D call uncertain. Looked up from germline, CDR1 is LNHDA and CDR2 is SQIVND (reference sequence). The CDR3 extends over 13 amino acids. V was trimmed by 3 bases and J by 0 bases, leaving 6 bases between them. CDR3 residues: CASSMGLSYEQYF. The CDR3 DNA follows: TGTGCCAGTAGTATGGGCCTCTCCTACGAGCAGTACTTC. Full variable domain (missing parts from reference TRBV19 and TRBJ2-7): DGGITQSPKYLFRKEGQNVTLSCEQNLNHDAMYWYRQDPGQGLRLIYYSQIVNDFQKGDIAEGYSVSREKKESFPLTVTSAQKNPTAFYLCASSMGLSYEQYFGPGTRLTVT.

This clone has more than one count but fewer than ten. CDR3 nucleotides: TGTGCCAGCCTGAAGGATAGCAATCAGCCCCAGCATTTT. It translates to CASLKDSNQPQHF. The chain has TRBV9 and TRBJ1-5; D is unresolved. This CDR3 region has 13 residues. Trimming shortened V by 7 bases and J by 0 bases, and 8 bases separated the two germline ends. The V gene's germline CDR1 is SGDLS and CDR2 YYNGEE.

This clone was seen once. V and J are TRBV25-1 and TRBJ2-1; D is uncertain. The CDR3 runs to 12 residues. Per germline, CDR1 MGHDK and CDR2 SYGVNS. V gave up 3 bases and J gave up 7 bases, with 7 bases separating them. The CDR3 coding sequence is TGTGCCAGCAGTGAGGTTGGAAATGAGCAGTTCTTC. Protein: CASSEVGNEQFF.

This clone is classed as medium-sized (0.01 to 0.1%). V gene TRBV11-3 combines with J gene TRBJ2-3, with TRBD2 matching 13 bases. Trimming cost V 3 bases and J 7 bases; bases outside gene matches: 4. The length of the CDR3 is 15 residues. From germline, CDR1 is SGHNT and CDR2 YENEEA. The CDR3 sequence is CASSLYGTSGNTQYF. As DNA, the CDR3 is TGTGCCAGCAGCTTGTATGGGACTAGCGGGAATACGCAGTATTTT.

The chain is built from TRBV19 and TRBJ2-7; no clear D. This CDR3 comprises 14 residues. Deletions cut 5 bases from V and 5 bases from J, with 16 bases between. The germline CDR1 and CDR2 sequences are LNHDA and SQIVND (reference sequence). The CDR3 loop is CASSLKGEWDEQYF. In nucleotides, the CDR3 is TGTGCCAGTAGTCTAAAGGGCGAGTGGGACGAGCAGTACTTC.

V usage is TRBV19 and J usage is TRBJ2-7; 7 nucleotides match TRBD1. Germline assignment: CDR1 LNHDA and CDR2 SQIVND (reference sequence). This CDR3 comprises 14 residues. J gave up 3 bases and V 5 bases, and 7 bases lay outside the gene matches. CDR3 DNA: TGTGCCAGTAGTGCAACCGGGACAGTCTACGAGCAGTACTTC. Protein: CASSATGTVYEQYF.

This clone counts as medium-sized. V and J are TRBV11-3 and TRBJ2-2; D gene uncertain. CDR3 length equals 14 residues. With 2 bases removed from V and 0 bases from J, the gap between germline ends came to 4 bases. Germline CDR1 is SGHNT and CDR2 is YENEEA. The CDR3 DNA follows: TGTGCCAGCAGCTTAAAGACGAACACCGGGGAGCTGTTTTTT. Its translation is CASSLKTNTGELFF.

In this sample, this clone is medium-sized. The V gene is TRBV11-3, the J gene TRBJ2-3; D gene uncertain. Between the trimmed V and J ends, which lost 1 base and 1 base, there was a span of 15 bases. Germline CDR1 is SGHNT and CDR2 is YENEEA. CDR3 length: 17 amino acids. The CDR3 region has the DNA TGTGCCAGCAGCTTAGGGGTCGTCCGCGGTGGCACAGATACGCAGTATTTT. It encodes CASSLGVVRGGTDTQYF.

Within the sample, this clone is large. The chain is built from TRBV9 and TRBJ2-3; perhaps TRBD2 as D (6 bases). CDR3 size: 15 residues. Germline CDR1 and CDR2: SGDLS and YYNGEE. Trimming removed 3 bases from V and 0 bases from J, with 11 bases in between. This CDR3 is CASSAGLISTDTQYF. The CDR3 DNA follows: TGTGCCAGCAGCGCGGGACTTATTAGCACAGATACGCAGTATTTT. Full variable domain (outside the CDR3, taken from reference TRBV9 and TRBJ2-3): DSGVTQTPKHLITATGQRVTLRCSPRSGDLSVYWYQQSLDQGLQFLIQYYNGEERAKGNILERFSAQQFPDLHSELNLSSLELGDSALYFCASSAGLISTDTQYFGPGTRLTVL.

The V gene is TRBV5-1, the J gene TRBJ2-5, with 7 nucleotides matching TRBD2. Germline V lookup: CDR1 SGHRS, CDR2 YFSETQ. The trim removed 1 base at V and 3 bases at J, leaving 6 bases unmatched. This CDR3 has 15 residues. The CDR3 nucleotides read TGCGCCAGCAGCTTGTGGGCTAGCGGTGAAGAGACCCAGTACTTC. Protein: CASSLWASGEETQYF.

By proportion, this clone is hyperexpanded. The chain couples TRBV30 to TRBJ1-6; D not certain. The CDR3 has 12 residues. CDR1 is GTSNPN, CDR2 SVGIG, per germline (reference sequence). V was pared by 8 bases and J by 12 bases, with 17 bases between. CDR3 nucleotide sequence: TGTGCCCTTAACCCGATCTTTGGACCCCTCCACTTT. This encodes CALNPIFGPLHF.

The chain employs TRBV6-8 and TRBJ1-5; 10 nucleotides agree with TRBD1. The CDR3 sequence is 18 residues long. Germline V gives CDR1 MNHGY, CDR2 SAAAGT. J gave up 0 bases and V 7 bases, and 12 bases lay outside the gene matches. The chain's CDR3 is CASTSDRGAPYSNQPQHF. The DNA for the CDR3 is TGTGCCAGCACCTCGGACAGGGGGGCACCTTATAGCAATCAGCCCCAGCATTTT.

This clone was detected only a few times. The V call is TRBV6-8, the J call TRBJ1-4, with D perhaps TRBD1 (6 bases). The CDR3 is 16 residues long. V was trimmed by 5 bases and J by 8 bases, leaving 21 bases between them. Germline values: CDR1 MNHGY, CDR2 SAAAGT. The CDR3 DNA reads TGTGCCAGCAGTCCCCAAGGGGGTCGTAATAGAGAAAAACTGTTTTTT. Its protein product is CASSPQGGRNREKLFF.

In its sample, this clone is medium-sized. This chain joins TRBV4-1 and TRBJ1-4; TRBD1 matches 12 bases. V shed 4 bases, J shed 6 bases, and the junction held 9 bases outside the gene matches. The germline gives CDR1 MGHRA, CDR2 YSYEKL. The CDR3 sequence is 17 residues long. CDR3 residues: CASSRDRGPSSYEKLFF. The CDR3, as DNA: TGCGCCAGCAGCCGGGACAGGGGGCCCTCGTCGTATGAAAAACTGTTTTTT.

This clone rates as medium-sized (0.01 to 0.1%). The V call is TRBV11-3, the J call TRBJ1-6; D remains unclear. The CDR3 is 14 amino acids. Germline CDR1 is SGHNT and CDR2 is YENEEA. The V and J ends lost 5 bases and 0 bases respectively, with 5 bases between them. The CDR3 nucleotides read TGTGCCAGCAGCGGGAGCTCCTATAATTCACCCCTCCACTTT. Encoded protein: CASSGSSYNSPLHF.

V usage is TRBV14 and J usage is TRBJ2-1; TRBD2 agrees at 9 bases. Germline V gene sequence: CDR1 SGHDN, CDR2 FVKESK. The CDR3 runs 15 residues. Trimming at V came to 3 bases and at J to 8 bases, leaving 8 bases not matched to a gene. As DNA, the CDR3 is TGTGCCAGCAGCCAGGCCGGGACTAGCCTATATGAGCAGTTCTTC. Its translation: CASSQAGTSLYEQFF.

Sample share makes this clone hyperexpanded. The rearrangement joins TRBV6-8 to TRBJ2-7; D might be TRBD2 (5 bases). Germline V gene data show CDR1 as MNHGY and CDR2 as SAAAGT. The CDR3 sequence is 13 residues long. The V and J ends lost 6 bases and 9 bases respectively, with 18 bases between them. As DNA, the CDR3 is TGTGCCAGCAGCTCCGGACTGCTAGAGGGGCAGTACTTC. It is translated as CASSSGLLEGQYF.

This clone was seen a few times. This rearrangement joins TRBV6-8 to TRBJ2-6; no clear D gene. Germline loops: CDR1 MNHGY, CDR2 SAAAGT. The CDR3 has 18 residues. The V gene lost 4 bases and the J gene lost 5 bases, with 21 bases spanning the gap. Here the CDR3 DNA reads TGTGCCAGCAGTTTCAATAGGGTGCTACAAAGTCGGGCCAACGTCCTGACTTTC. Protein: CASSFNRVLQSRANVLTF.

This rearrangement joins TRBV12-5 to TRBJ1-5; TRBD1 might be the D (5 bases). Between the trimmed V and J ends, which lost 7 bases and 11 bases, there was a span of 15 bases. The CDR3 is 12 residues long. CDR1 LGHNT and CDR2 FRNRAP come from the germline V gene. For the CDR3, the DNA is TGTGCTAGTGCTACGGGGGGGGTAGCCCAGCATTTT. This gives the protein CASATGGVAQHF. Full variable domain (missing parts from reference TRBV12-5 and TRBJ1-5): DARVTQTPRHKVTEMGQEVTMRCQPILGHNTVFWYRQTMMQGLELLAYFRNRAPLDDSGMPKDRFSAEMPDATLATLKIQPSEPRDSAVYFCASATGGVAQHFGDGTRLSIL.

This clone is medium-sized within its sample. This rearrangement joins TRBV4-1 to TRBJ1-4; D is ambiguous. Trimming took off 1 base at V and 0 bases at J, with 9 bases between the two ends. This CDR3 is built from 16 residues. Germline V gene sequence: CDR1 MGHRA, CDR2 YSYEKL. The CDR3 here is CASSQVWIATNEKLFF. CDR3 DNA: TGCGCCAGCAGCCAAGTTTGGATTGCAACTAATGAAAAACTGTTTTTT.